This T cell receptor (beta chain) came from a study of beta chain features in type 1 diabetes. Germline CDR1 is SGHRS and CDR2 is YFSETQ. V dropped 1 base and J dropped 1 base, with 5 bases sitting between them. This CDR3 region has 13 residues. What was sequenced were expressed TCRB transcripts, since all of the isolated RNA had been reverse transcribed. Data came from immunoSEQ multiplex PCR; TCRdb stores just in-frame clones and leaves some out. This table has nearly 250,000 clones, about 71% appearing once. This clonotype was sampled from a man between 25 and 39 years old in good health. Sample: naive CD4+ T cells from blood. The chain couples TRBV5-1 to TRBJ1-1; D is unresolved. The DNA for the CDR3 is TGCGCCAGCAGCTTGCGAGGGAACACTGAAGCTTTCTTT. Translation: CASSLRGNTEAFF. The variable domain in full, completed from reference TRBV5-1 and TRBJ1-1, reads KAGVTQTPRYLIKTRGQQVTLSCSPISGHRSVSWYQQTPGQGLQFLFEYFSETQRNKGNFPGRFSGRQFSNSRSEMNVSTLELGDSALYLCASSLRGNTEAFFGQGTRLTVV.